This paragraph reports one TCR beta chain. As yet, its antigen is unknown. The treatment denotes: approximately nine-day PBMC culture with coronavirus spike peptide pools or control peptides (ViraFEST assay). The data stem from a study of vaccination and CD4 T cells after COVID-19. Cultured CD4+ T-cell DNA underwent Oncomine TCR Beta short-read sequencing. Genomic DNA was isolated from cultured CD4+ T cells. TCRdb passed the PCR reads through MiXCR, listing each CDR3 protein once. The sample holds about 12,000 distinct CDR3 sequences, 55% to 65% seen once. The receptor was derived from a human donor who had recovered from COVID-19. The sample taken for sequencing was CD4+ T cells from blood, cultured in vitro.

CDR3 nucleotide sequence: TGTGCCAGCAGTTTGATAACAGGGGTTGGTGGTAATTCACCCCTCCACTTT. The encoded protein is CASSLITGVGGNSPLHF. The chain employs TRBV6-5 and TRBJ1-6; TRBD1 agrees at 7 bases. This CDR3 spans 17 amino acids. V shed 4 bases and J 6 bases; nucleotides not matched to a gene: 12. Germline loops: CDR1 MNHEY, CDR2 SVGAGI.